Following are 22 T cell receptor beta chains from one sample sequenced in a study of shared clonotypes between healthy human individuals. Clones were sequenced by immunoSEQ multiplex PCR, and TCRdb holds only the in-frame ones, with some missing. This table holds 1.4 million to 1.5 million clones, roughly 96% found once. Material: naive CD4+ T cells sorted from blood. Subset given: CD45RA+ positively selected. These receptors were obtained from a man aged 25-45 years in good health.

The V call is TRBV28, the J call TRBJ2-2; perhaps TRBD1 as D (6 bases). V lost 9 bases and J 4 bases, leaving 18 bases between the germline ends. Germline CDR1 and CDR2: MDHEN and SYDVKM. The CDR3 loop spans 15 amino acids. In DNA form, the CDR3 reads TGTGCCAGTAGGGGGTGGGCTCGGGGCACCGGGGAGCTGTTTTTT. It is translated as CASRGWARGTGELFF.

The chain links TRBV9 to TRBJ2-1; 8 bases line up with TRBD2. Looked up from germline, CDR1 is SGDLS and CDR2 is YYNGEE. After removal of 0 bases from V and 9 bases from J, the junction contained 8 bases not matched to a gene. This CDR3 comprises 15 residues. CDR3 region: CASSVEGLVVGEQFF. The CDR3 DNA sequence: TGTGCCAGCAGCGTAGAGGGACTAGTTGTTGGTGAGCAGTTCTTC.

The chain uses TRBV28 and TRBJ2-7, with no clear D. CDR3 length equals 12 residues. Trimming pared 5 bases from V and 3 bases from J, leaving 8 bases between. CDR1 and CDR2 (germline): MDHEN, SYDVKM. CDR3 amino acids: CASSPELYEQYF. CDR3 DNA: TGTGCCAGCAGTCCAGAACTCTACGAGCAGTACTTC.

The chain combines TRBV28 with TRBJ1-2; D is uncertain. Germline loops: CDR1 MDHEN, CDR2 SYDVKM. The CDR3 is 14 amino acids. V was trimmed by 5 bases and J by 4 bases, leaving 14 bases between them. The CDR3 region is CASSAEPTVYGYTF. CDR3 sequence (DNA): TGTGCCAGCAGTGCTGAACCGACGGTCTATGGCTACACCTTC.

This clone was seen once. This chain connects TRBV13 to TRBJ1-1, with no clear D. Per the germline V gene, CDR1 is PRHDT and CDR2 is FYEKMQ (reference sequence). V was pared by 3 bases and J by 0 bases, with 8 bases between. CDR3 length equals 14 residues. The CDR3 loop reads CASSFGQVNTEAFF. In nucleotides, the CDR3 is TGTGCCAGCAGCTTTGGGCAGGTGAACACTGAAGCTTTCTTT.

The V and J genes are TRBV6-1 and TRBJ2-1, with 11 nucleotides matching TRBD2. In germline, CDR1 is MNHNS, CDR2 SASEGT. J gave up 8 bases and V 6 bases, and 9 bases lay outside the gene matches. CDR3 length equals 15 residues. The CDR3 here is CASSALAGEGYEQFF. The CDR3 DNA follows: TGTGCCAGCAGCGCACTAGCGGGAGAGGGCTATGAGCAGTTCTTC.

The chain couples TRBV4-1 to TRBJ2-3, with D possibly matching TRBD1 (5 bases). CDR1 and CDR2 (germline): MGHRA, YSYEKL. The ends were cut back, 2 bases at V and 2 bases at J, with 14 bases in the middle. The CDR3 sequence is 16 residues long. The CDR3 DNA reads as TGCGCCAGCAGCCAACCCACCAGGGTATCCACAGATACGCAGTATTTT. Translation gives CASSQPTRVSTDTQYF.

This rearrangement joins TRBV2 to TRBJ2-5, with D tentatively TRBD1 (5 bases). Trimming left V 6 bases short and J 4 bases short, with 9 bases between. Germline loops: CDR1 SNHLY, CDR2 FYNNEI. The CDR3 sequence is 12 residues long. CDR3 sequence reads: CASRIGAETQYF. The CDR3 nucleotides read TGTGCCAGCAGAATAGGGGCAGAGACCCAGTACTTC.

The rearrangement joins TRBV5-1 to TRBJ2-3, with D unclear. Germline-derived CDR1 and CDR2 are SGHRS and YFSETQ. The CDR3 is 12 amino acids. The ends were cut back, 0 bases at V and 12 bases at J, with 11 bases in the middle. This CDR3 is CASSLGVGPQYF. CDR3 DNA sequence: TGCGCCAGCAGCTTGGGGGTCGGACCCCAGTATTTT.

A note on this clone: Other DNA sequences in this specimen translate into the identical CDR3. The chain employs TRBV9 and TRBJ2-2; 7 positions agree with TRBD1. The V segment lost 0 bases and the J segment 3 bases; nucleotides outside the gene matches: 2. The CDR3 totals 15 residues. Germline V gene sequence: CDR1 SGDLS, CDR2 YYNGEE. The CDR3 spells CASSVVQGDTGELFF. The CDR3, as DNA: TGTGCCAGCAGCGTAGTTCAGGGGGACACCGGGGAGCTGTTTTTT.

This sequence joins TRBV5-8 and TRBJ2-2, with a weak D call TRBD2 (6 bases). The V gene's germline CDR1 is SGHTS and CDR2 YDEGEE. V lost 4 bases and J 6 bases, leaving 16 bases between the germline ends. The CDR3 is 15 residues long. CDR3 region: CASSPGVLGAGELFF. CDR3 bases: TGTGCCAGCAGCCCGGGAGTGTTGGGGGCCGGGGAGCTGTTTTTT.

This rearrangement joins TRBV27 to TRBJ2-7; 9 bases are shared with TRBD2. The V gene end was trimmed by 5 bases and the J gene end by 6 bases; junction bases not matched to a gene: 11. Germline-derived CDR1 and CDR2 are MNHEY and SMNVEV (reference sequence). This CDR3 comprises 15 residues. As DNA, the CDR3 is TGTGCCAGCAGTGTTAGCGGGAGTAGGCTTCGCGAGCAGTACTTC. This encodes CASSVSGSRLREQYF.

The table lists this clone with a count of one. CDR3 loop: CASTPQGAPNTGELFF. In DNA form, the CDR3 reads TGTGCCAGCACCCCGCAGGGGGCACCGAACACCGGGGAGCTGTTTTTT. The rearrangement joins TRBV5-4 to TRBJ2-2; 8 bases match TRBD1. The germline V gene has CDR1 SGHNT and CDR2 YYREEE (reference sequence). The V gene end was trimmed by 6 bases and the J gene end by 0 bases; junction bases not matched to a gene: 7. The CDR3 contains 16 residues.

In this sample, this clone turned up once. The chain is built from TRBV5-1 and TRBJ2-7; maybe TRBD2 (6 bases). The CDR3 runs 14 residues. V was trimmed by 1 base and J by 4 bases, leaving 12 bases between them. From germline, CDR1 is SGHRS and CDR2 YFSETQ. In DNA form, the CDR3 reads TGCGCCAGCAGCTTGACGACTAGTATGTACGAGCAGTACTTC. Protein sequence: CASSLTTSMYEQYF.

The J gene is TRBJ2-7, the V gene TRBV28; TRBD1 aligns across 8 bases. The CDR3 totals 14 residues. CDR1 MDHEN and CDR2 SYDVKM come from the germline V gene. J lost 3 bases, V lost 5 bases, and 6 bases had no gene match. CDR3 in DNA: TGTGCCAGCAGTCCCCATGGACAGGGCTACGAGCAGTACTTC. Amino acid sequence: CASSPHGQGYEQYF.

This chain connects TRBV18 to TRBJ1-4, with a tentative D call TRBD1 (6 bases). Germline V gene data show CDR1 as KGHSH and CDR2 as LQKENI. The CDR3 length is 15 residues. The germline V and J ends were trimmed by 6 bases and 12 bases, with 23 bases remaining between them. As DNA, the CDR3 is TGTGCCAGCTCCCCGACCCGACAGGTCCAAGGGGAACTGTTTTTT. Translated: CASSPTRQVQGELFF.

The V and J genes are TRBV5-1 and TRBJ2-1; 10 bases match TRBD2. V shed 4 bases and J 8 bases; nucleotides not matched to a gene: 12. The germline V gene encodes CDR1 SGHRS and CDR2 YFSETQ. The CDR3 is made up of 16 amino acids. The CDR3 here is CASSGSAGGWGDEQFF. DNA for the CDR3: TGCGCCAGCAGCGGTTCAGCGGGAGGGTGGGGCGATGAGCAGTTCTTC.

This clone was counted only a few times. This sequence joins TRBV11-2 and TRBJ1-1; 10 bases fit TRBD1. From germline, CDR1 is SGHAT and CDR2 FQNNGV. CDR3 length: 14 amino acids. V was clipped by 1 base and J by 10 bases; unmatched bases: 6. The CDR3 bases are TGTGCCAGCAGCTTAGTTCGGACAGGGGGAGCAGCTTTCTTT. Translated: CASSLVRTGGAAFF.

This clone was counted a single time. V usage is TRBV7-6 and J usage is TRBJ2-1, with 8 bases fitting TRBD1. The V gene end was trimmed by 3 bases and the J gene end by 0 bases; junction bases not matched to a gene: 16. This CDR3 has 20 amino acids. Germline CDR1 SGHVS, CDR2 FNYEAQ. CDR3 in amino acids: CASSFKLTGVAEGSYNEQFF. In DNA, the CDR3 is TGTGCCAGCAGCTTTAAATTGACAGGGGTAGCGGAGGGCTCCTACAATGAGCAGTTCTTC.

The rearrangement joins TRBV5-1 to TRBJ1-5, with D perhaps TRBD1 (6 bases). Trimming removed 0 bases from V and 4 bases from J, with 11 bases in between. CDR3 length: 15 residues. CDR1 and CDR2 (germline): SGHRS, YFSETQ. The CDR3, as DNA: TGCGCCAGCAGCTTGGCCGGGGGGGCGAATCAGCCCCAGCATTTT. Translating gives CASSLAGGANQPQHF.

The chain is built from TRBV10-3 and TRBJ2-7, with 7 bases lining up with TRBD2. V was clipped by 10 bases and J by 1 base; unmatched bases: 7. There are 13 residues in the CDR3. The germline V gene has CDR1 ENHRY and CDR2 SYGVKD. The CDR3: CATSTSSSYEQYF. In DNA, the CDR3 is TGTGCCACTTCGACTAGCAGTTCCTACGAGCAGTACTTC.

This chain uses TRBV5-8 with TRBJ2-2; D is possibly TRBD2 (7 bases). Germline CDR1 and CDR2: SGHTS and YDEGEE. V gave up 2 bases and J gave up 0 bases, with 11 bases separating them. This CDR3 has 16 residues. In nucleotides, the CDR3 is TGTGCCAGCAGCTTTTCGGGGGGCGCGAACACCGGGGAGCTGTTTTTT. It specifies CASSFSGGANTGELFF.